These T cell receptor beta chains were read from a single sample in a study of radiotherapy plus CTLA-4 blockade in lung cancer. Generated by immunoSEQ multiplex PCR, the TCRdb table keeps only in-frame clones and is missing some. This table holds over 75,000 clones, 83% found once. This material consisted of peripheral blood, taken from a patient treated with radiotherapy plus ipilimumab. The receptor source for this set is a human donor with non-small cell lung cancer who had stable disease on radiotherapy plus ipilimumab. Both conserved end residues are part of each CDR3. Fields, in order: J gene, clone size, V gene, D gene, CDR3 DNA, CDR3 protein. A D gene is named only where the DNA matches it firmly. A clone size is listed for some rows: how often the clone was seen (once, few, many), or a class if it is expanded.

j_gene: TRBJ2-7; abundance: once; v_gene: TRBV7-6; d_gene: TRBD2; CDR3nt: TGTGCCAGCAGCTCAGGGGCGAGCGGGGGGGGATACGAGCAGTACTTC; CDR3aa: CASSSGASGGGYEQYF
j_gene: TRBJ1-2; abundance: -; v_gene: TRBV19; d_gene: -; CDR3nt: TGTGCCAGTAGTATACCCTCATGGGGCTACACCTTC; CDR3aa: CASSIPSWGYTF
j_gene: TRBJ2-7; abundance: -; v_gene: TRBV11-3; d_gene: -; CDR3nt: TGTGCCAGCAGCTTAGTGGTTGCTTGTAGGAACCCCATACCGTACGAGCAGTACTTC; CDR3aa: CASSLVVACRNPIPYEQYF
j_gene: TRBJ2-7; abundance: -; v_gene: TRBV11-2; d_gene: TRBD1; CDR3nt: TGTGCCAGCAGCTCGGACAGGGGTAACGAGCAGTACTTC; CDR3aa: CASSSDRGNEQYF
j_gene: TRBJ2-1; abundance: few; v_gene: TRBV11-3; d_gene: -; CDR3nt: TGTGCCAGCAGCCCTGGGTCGGTAAACAATGAGCAGTTCTTC; CDR3aa: CASSPGSVNNEQFF
j_gene: TRBJ2-4; abundance: -; v_gene: TRBV6-6; d_gene: -; CDR3nt: TGTGCCAGCACCCTCGGGGCCAAAAACATTCAGTACTTC; CDR3aa: CASTLGAKNIQYF
j_gene: TRBJ2-5; abundance: -; v_gene: TRBV7-2; d_gene: -; CDR3nt: TGTGCCAGCAGCTTAGGCAGGGAGACCCAGTACTTC; CDR3aa: CASSLGRETQYF
j_gene: TRBJ2-1; abundance: -; v_gene: TRBV11-2; d_gene: -; CDR3nt: TGTGCCAGCAGCTTAGAATCAGCCTACAATGAGCAGTTCTTC; CDR3aa: CASSLESAYNEQFF
j_gene: TRBJ2-2; abundance: -; v_gene: TRBV5-1; d_gene: -; CDR3nt: TGCGCCAGCAGCCCCTTTGCGGACTCGAACACCGGGGAGCTGTTTTTT; CDR3aa: CASSPFADSNTGELFF
j_gene: TRBJ1-1; abundance: -; v_gene: TRBV7-3; d_gene: -; CDR3nt: TGTGCCAGCAGCTTAACGTCCCCAGGGAACACTGAAGCTTTCTTT; CDR3aa: CASSLTSPGNTEAFF
j_gene: TRBJ2-3; abundance: -; v_gene: TRBV21-1; d_gene: -; CDR3nt: TGTGCCAGCAGCATCTCGGGTACAGATACGCAGTATTTT; CDR3aa: CASSISGTDTQYF
j_gene: TRBJ2-1; abundance: -; v_gene: TRBV5-1; d_gene: -; CDR3nt: TGCGCCAGCAGCTTGGGACCAGGTCCCCAGGGGTACAATGAGCAGTTCTTC; CDR3aa: CASSLGPGPQGYNEQFF
j_gene: TRBJ2-5; abundance: -; v_gene: TRBV11-2; d_gene: -; CDR3nt: TGTGCCAGCAGCAGACAGGTTAGGGAGACCCAGTACTTC; CDR3aa: CASSRQVRETQYF
j_gene: TRBJ2-3; abundance: -; v_gene: TRBV19; d_gene: -; CDR3nt: TGTGCCAGTAGTATTGGGGGTGGGATGACAGATACGCAGTATTTT; CDR3aa: CASSIGGGMTDTQYF
j_gene: TRBJ2-1; abundance: -; v_gene: TRBV5-1; d_gene: -; CDR3nt: TGCGCCAGCAGCTTGTGGCCCGGGACCCCAGGCAATGAGCAGTTCTTC; CDR3aa: CASSLWPGTPGNEQFF
j_gene: TRBJ2-3; abundance: -; v_gene: TRBV10-2; d_gene: TRBD2; CDR3nt: TGCGCCAGCCGAATTAGCGGGAGGTCTAGCACAGATACGCAGTATTTT; CDR3aa: CASRISGRSSTDTQYF
j_gene: TRBJ1-6; abundance: -; v_gene: TRBV28; d_gene: TRBD1; CDR3nt: TGTGCCAGCACAGTACAGGGGGCCAGCCTCAGAAGCTCCTATAATTCACCCCTCCACTTT; CDR3aa: CASTVQGASLRSSYNSPLHF
j_gene: TRBJ1-5; abundance: -; v_gene: TRBV6-5; d_gene: -; CDR3nt: TGTGCCAGCAGTGCTCACATGGTAGGCCAGCCCCAGCATTTT; CDR3aa: CASSAHMVGQPQHF
j_gene: TRBJ1-2; abundance: -; v_gene: TRBV5-1; d_gene: TRBD1; CDR3nt: TGCGCCAGCAGCTTCAGGGGGAGCTATGGCTACACCTTC; CDR3aa: CASSFRGSYGYTF
j_gene: TRBJ1-1; abundance: once; v_gene: TRBV14; d_gene: -; CDR3nt: TGTGCCAGCAGCCAAGTGTGGGGGAACACTGAAGCTTTCTTT; CDR3aa: CASSQVWGNTEAFF
j_gene: TRBJ1-1; abundance: -; v_gene: TRBV28; d_gene: -; CDR3nt: TGTGCCAGCAGTTTACGCTTGGGCAGGGGAAGCACTGAAGCTTTCTTT; CDR3aa: CASSLRLGRGSTEAFF
j_gene: TRBJ1-4; abundance: -; v_gene: TRBV27; d_gene: -; CDR3nt: TGTGCCAGCACCGTGCTTGACAACGTTAATGAAAAACTGTTTTTT; CDR3aa: CASTVLDNVNEKLFF
j_gene: TRBJ1-2; abundance: -; v_gene: TRBV7-9; d_gene: -; CDR3nt: TGTGCCAGCAGCTCCAGCGAGGCGGGAGGCTATGGCTACACCTTC; CDR3aa: CASSSSEAGGYGYTF
j_gene: TRBJ1-1; abundance: -; v_gene: TRBV5-6; d_gene: -; CDR3nt: TGTGCCAGCAGCTTATTGGATGAAGCTTTCTTT; CDR3aa: CASSLLDEAFF
j_gene: TRBJ2-5; abundance: -; v_gene: TRBV7-3; d_gene: TRBD1; CDR3nt: TGTGCCAGCAGCTTAAACGGCCGACAGGGAGAGACCCAGTACTTC; CDR3aa: CASSLNGRQGETQYF
j_gene: TRBJ1-1; abundance: few; v_gene: TRBV2; d_gene: -; CDR3nt: TGTGCCAGCAGTGTATCGTCAGGGAAGATGGCAACGGAAGCTTTCTTT; CDR3aa: CASSVSSGKMATEAFF
j_gene: TRBJ2-4; abundance: -; v_gene: TRBV5-8; d_gene: -; CDR3nt: TGTGCCAGCAGCCTGAAAAACATTCAGTACTTC; CDR3aa: CASSLKNIQYF
j_gene: TRBJ1-4; abundance: few; v_gene: TRBV5-1; d_gene: -; CDR3nt: TGCGCCAGCAGCTTTGGCGGAGGGGGAGGTAGGGAAAAACTGTTTTTT; CDR3aa: CASSFGGGGGREKLFF
j_gene: TRBJ2-3; abundance: -; v_gene: TRBV29-1; d_gene: -; CDR3nt: TGCAGCGTTGAAGAAGAGGGGGGGTTCACAGATACGCAGTATTTT; CDR3aa: CSVEEEGGFTDTQYF
j_gene: TRBJ2-5; abundance: -; v_gene: TRBV6-1; d_gene: TRBD2; CDR3nt: TGTGCCAGCAGCATACTAGCGGGAGGAGAGGAGACCCAGTACTTC; CDR3aa: CASSILAGGEETQYF
j_gene: TRBJ1-1; abundance: -; v_gene: TRBV9; d_gene: -; CDR3nt: TGTGCCAGCAGTGACGGGGGAACGAACACTGAAGCTTTCTTT; CDR3aa: CASSDGGTNTEAFF
j_gene: TRBJ1-4; abundance: -; v_gene: TRBV21-1; d_gene: -; CDR3nt: TGTGCCAGCAGCAAAGTGACCCGGGGGAGAGCAACTAATGAAAAACTGTTTTTT; CDR3aa: CASSKVTRGRATNEKLFF
j_gene: TRBJ2-3; abundance: -; v_gene: TRBV9; d_gene: -; CDR3nt: TGTGCCAGCACCGGCGGCACAGATACGCAGTATTTT; CDR3aa: CASTGGTDTQYF
j_gene: TRBJ1-1; abundance: -; v_gene: TRBV6-1; d_gene: -; CDR3nt: TGTGCCAGCACTGTGACGCCGAACACTGAAGCTTTCTTT; CDR3aa: CASTVTPNTEAFF
j_gene: TRBJ2-3; abundance: -; v_gene: TRBV15; d_gene: TRBD1; CDR3nt: TGTGCCACCAGCAGTCAAAGGGCCGGGACAGGGGTTACAGATACGCAGTATTTT; CDR3aa: CATSSQRAGTGVTDTQYF
j_gene: TRBJ1-2; abundance: -; v_gene: TRBV6-6; d_gene: -; CDR3nt: TGTGCCAGCACCTATTCGACAGGCCTCGACTATGGCTACACCTTC; CDR3aa: CASTYSTGLDYGYTF
j_gene: TRBJ2-7; abundance: -; v_gene: TRBV5-1; d_gene: -; CDR3nt: TGCGCCAGCAGCTTACCGCCCGGGTCCTCAAGCTACGAGCAGTACTTC; CDR3aa: CASSLPPGSSSYEQYF
j_gene: TRBJ2-3; abundance: -; v_gene: TRBV11-2; d_gene: -; CDR3nt: TGTGCCAGCAAGTTCGGGGTCGTTGGGGATACGCAGTATTTT; CDR3aa: CASKFGVVGDTQYF
j_gene: TRBJ1-6; abundance: few; v_gene: TRBV6-1; d_gene: TRBD1; CDR3nt: TGTGCCGCTCAGCAGGGGGATTCACCCCTCCACTTT; CDR3aa: CAAQQGDSPLHF
j_gene: TRBJ1-2; abundance: few; v_gene: TRBV6-4; d_gene: -; CDR3nt: TGTGCCAGCAGCAGCAGCCACAGGGCGGATGGCTACACCTTC; CDR3aa: CASSSSHRADGYTF
j_gene: TRBJ2-3; abundance: once; v_gene: TRBV5-1; d_gene: TRBD2; CDR3nt: TGCGCCAGCAGACTTAGCGGGACTAGCACAGATACGCAGTATTTT; CDR3aa: CASRLSGTSTDTQYF
j_gene: TRBJ2-3; abundance: -; v_gene: TRBV5-1; d_gene: -; CDR3nt: TGCGCCAGCAACTTCCGATCCCTCACAGATACGCAGTATTTT; CDR3aa: CASNFRSLTDTQYF
j_gene: TRBJ2-7; abundance: -; v_gene: TRBV13; d_gene: -; CDR3nt: TGTGCCAGCAGCTTAAGGTGGGACGCAGGCTACGAGCAGTACTTC; CDR3aa: CASSLRWDAGYEQYF
j_gene: TRBJ2-1; abundance: few; v_gene: TRBV28; d_gene: TRBD1; CDR3nt: TGTGCCACCCACCTAGGACAGGGGAGGGTGAATGAGCAGTTCTTC; CDR3aa: CATHLGQGRVNEQFF
j_gene: TRBJ1-6; abundance: -; v_gene: TRBV19; d_gene: -; CDR3nt: TGTGCCAGTAGTATCGTGACAGATTCACCCCTCCACTTT; CDR3aa: CASSIVTDSPLHF
j_gene: TRBJ2-7; abundance: -; v_gene: TRBV18; d_gene: TRBD2; CDR3nt: TGTGCCAGCTCACCACCGGGAGGGCCCCCGTCCGAGCAGTACTTC; CDR3aa: CASSPPGGPPSEQYF
j_gene: TRBJ1-4; abundance: -; v_gene: TRBV9; d_gene: -; CDR3nt: TGTGCCAGCAGCGTGGAACAGGGAGGGGAACGAAAACTGTTTTTT; CDR3aa: CASSVEQGGERKLFF
j_gene: TRBJ1-1; abundance: -; v_gene: TRBV28; d_gene: -; CDR3nt: TGTGCCAGCAGCCCAACGGCCGGGGCTAACACTGAAGCTTTCTTT; CDR3aa: CASSPTAGANTEAFF
j_gene: TRBJ2-1; abundance: -; v_gene: TRBV5-8; d_gene: TRBD1; CDR3nt: TGTGCCAGCAGCTTGGGACAGGGATCCTACAATGAGCAGTTCTTC; CDR3aa: CASSLGQGSYNEQFF
j_gene: TRBJ1-5; abundance: -; v_gene: TRBV28; d_gene: TRBD1; CDR3nt: TGTGCCAGCAGTATGCACGGACAGGGAGGTCAGCCCCAGCATTTT; CDR3aa: CASSMHGQGGQPQHF
j_gene: TRBJ2-2; abundance: -; v_gene: TRBV6-4; d_gene: -; CDR3nt: TGTGCCACCCAGGGGAGTACCGGGGAGCTGTTTTTT; CDR3aa: CATQGSTGELFF